A single sample is the source of the 24 T cell receptor beta chains below, sequenced in a study of cytomegalovirus exposure and HLA in healthy donors. With 60 Vbeta and 13 Jbeta primers, the PCR was carried out. The table came from immunoSEQ multiplex PCR; TCRdb's copy has only in-frame clones and leaves some out. This sample's clone table lists around 100,000 clones. The source material was PBMCs. The receptors stem from a man in his fifties in good health and CMV-seronegative.

The rearrangement joins TRBV11-3 to TRBJ1-2; D is undetermined. The CDR3 spans 14 residues. The germline V and J ends were trimmed by 5 bases and 4 bases, with 14 bases remaining between them. Germline loops: CDR1 SGHNT, CDR2 YENEEA. In nucleotides, the CDR3 is TGTGCCAGCAGCGCCCCAGCGGGCGGCTATGGCTACACCTTC. Protein product: CASSAPAGGYGYTF.

The chain uses TRBV27 and TRBJ1-3; D is perhaps TRBD1 (5 bases). The ends were cut back, 4 bases at V and 10 bases at J, with 17 bases in the middle. The length of the CDR3 is 14 residues. Germline CDR1 reads MNHEY; CDR2 reads SMNVEV (reference sequence). CDR3 coding DNA: TGTGCCAGCAGTTCCGGGACGGGAGGAGGGACCATATATTTT. This sequence encodes CASSSGTGGGTIYF.

The genes are TRBV27 and TRBJ1-1; 7 bases match TRBD1. The length of the CDR3 is 15 residues. V trimming: 5 bases; J trimming: 0 bases; junction bases outside the gene matches: 6. The germline CDR1 and CDR2 sequences are MNHEY and SMNVEV (reference sequence). Here the CDR3 reads CASSTRDSLNTEAFF. The DNA of the CDR3 is TGTGCCAGCAGTACGCGGGACAGTCTGAACACTGAAGCTTTCTTT.

The rearrangement links TRBV6-1 to TRBJ1-2, with D possibly TRBD1 on 5 matching bases. The length of the CDR3 is 14 residues. V lost 6 bases and J 8 bases, leaving 19 bases between the germline ends. Germline V lookup: CDR1 MNHNS, CDR2 SASEGT. This CDR3 reads CASSPVAGQSGYTF. For the CDR3, the DNA is TGTGCCAGCAGCCCCGTAGCAGGACAATCGGGCTACACCTTC.

The J gene is TRBJ2-3, the V gene TRBV7-2; 8 nucleotides agree with TRBD1. The V gene's germline CDR1 is SGHTA and CDR2 FQGNSA. V shed 3 bases and J 5 bases; nucleotides not matched to a gene: 4. The CDR3 is made up of 14 amino acids. The CDR3 sequence is CASSLDRVGDTQYF. The DNA of the CDR3 is TGTGCCAGCAGCTTGGACAGGGTCGGAGATACGCAGTATTTT.

This sequence joins TRBV4-1 and TRBJ1-1, with a weak D call TRBD1 (6 bases). V was clipped by 1 base and J by 8 bases, with 14 bases between them. Germline values: CDR1 MGHRA, CDR2 YSYEKL. This CDR3 spans 14 amino acids. The CDR3 here is CASSQAHGGAEAFF. CDR3 bases: TGCGCCAGCAGCCAAGCGCACGGGGGGGCGGAAGCTTTCTTT.

The chain recombines TRBV9 with TRBJ2-1; 9 bases agree with TRBD2. Germline CDR1 and CDR2: SGDLS and YYNGEE. This CDR3 contains 16 residues. V lost 4 bases and J lost 2; bases outside the gene matches: 7. This CDR3 is CASSTYSGSTYNEQFF. For the CDR3, the DNA is TGTGCCAGCAGCACCTATAGCGGGAGCACCTACAATGAGCAGTTCTTC. The full variable domain, its missing parts supplied by reference TRBV9 and TRBJ2-1, is DSGVTQTPKHLITATGQRVTLRCSPRSGDLSVYWYQQSLDQGLQFLIQYYNGEERAKGNILERFSAQQFPDLHSELNLSSLELGDSALYFCASSTYSGSTYNEQFFGPGTRLTVL.

This chain uses TRBV11-2 with TRBJ1-3; no firm D call. The CDR3 loop spans 13 amino acids. Trimming left V 1 base short and J 2 bases short, with 3 bases between. Germline V gene sequence: CDR1 SGHAT, CDR2 FQNNGV. CDR3 nucleotides: TGTGCCAGCAGCTTAGCCGCTGGAAACACCATATATTTT. Protein sequence: CASSLAAGNTIYF.

The chain recombines TRBV2 with TRBJ2-5; 7 bases align to TRBD2. Trimming cost V 6 bases and J 5 bases; bases outside gene matches: 15. The CDR3 loop spans 16 amino acids. Germline V gene sequence: CDR1 SNHLY, CDR2 FYNNEI. CDR3 sequence reads: CASRETSSARRETQYF. In nucleotides, the CDR3 is TGTGCCAGCAGGGAGACTAGCTCGGCCCGGAGGGAGACCCAGTACTTC.

The chain is built from TRBV2 and TRBJ1-5; D unclear. This CDR3 is built from 14 residues. CDR1 and CDR2 (germline): SNHLY, FYNNEI. V lost 4 bases and J lost 5, with 12 bases in between. The CDR3 DNA follows: TGTGCCAGCAGTGGTAGCCGGAAAGATCAGCCCCAGCATTTT. Residues: CASSGSRKDQPQHF.

CDR3 residues: CASSLGANSYEQYF. CDR3 bases: TGTGCCAGCAGCCTTGGGGCTAACTCCTACGAGCAGTACTTC. The chain employs TRBV7-3 and TRBJ2-7; weak D call: TRBD1 (5 bases). Trimming took 5 bases from V and 0 from J, leaving 11 bases between them. This CDR3 region has 14 residues. CDR1 SGHTA and CDR2 FQGTGA come from the germline V gene.

The chain joins TRBV6-1 to TRBJ1-5, with D possibly matching TRBD1 (5 bases). Germline V gene data show CDR1 as MNHNS and CDR2 as SASEGT. The CDR3 loop spans 15 amino acids. Trimming removed 4 bases from V and 0 bases from J, with 10 bases in between. The CDR3 is CASSARQYSNQPQHF. CDR3 sequence (DNA): TGTGCCAGCAGTGCCAGACAGTATAGCAATCAGCCCCAGCATTTT.

The V gene is TRBV20-1, the J gene TRBJ1-1; D ambiguous. Between the trimmed V and J ends, which lost 3 bases and 6 bases, there was a span of 5 bases. The CDR3 loop spans 10 amino acids. Per the germline V gene, CDR1 is DFQATT and CDR2 is SNEGSKA (reference sequence). The CDR3 DNA reads as TGCAGTGCTAGCCAATCTGAAGCTTTCTTT. Translated: CSASQSEAFF.

The chain employs TRBV29-1 and TRBJ2-1; weak D call: TRBD1 (6 bases). The germline V and J ends were trimmed by 3 bases and 8 bases, with 20 bases remaining between them. The germline CDR1 and CDR2 sequences are SQVTM and ANQGSEA. This CDR3 is 15 amino acids long. DNA for the CDR3: TGCAGCGTTGAGGGCAGGGGAGAATTGAACCATGAGCAGTTCTTC. Translation gives CSVEGRGELNHEQFF.

The V gene is TRBV5-4, the J gene TRBJ2-2; 12 bases are shared with TRBD2. V lost 2 bases, J lost 3 bases, and 5 bases stayed unmatched. Germline assignment: CDR1 SGHNT and CDR2 YYREEE (reference sequence). There are 17 residues in the CDR3. The CDR3, as DNA: TGTGCCAGCAGCTTCGCTAGCGGGAGGGCCGACACCGGGGAGCTGTTTTTT. Its protein is CASSFASGRADTGELFF.

The chain employs TRBV7-2 and TRBJ2-1, with TRBD1 identical over 8 bases. V lost 1 base and J lost 8; bases outside the gene matches: 4. The CDR3 is made up of 14 amino acids. Germline V gives CDR1 SGHTA, CDR2 FQGNSA. The CDR3 region is CASSLVPGGYEQFF. CDR3 coding DNA: TGTGCCAGCAGCTTAGTCCCAGGGGGCTATGAGCAGTTCTTC. Full variable domain (rest looked up from reference TRBV7-2 and TRBJ2-1): GAGVSQSPSNKVTEKGKDVELRCDPISGHTALYWYRQSLGQGLEFLIYFQGNSAPDKSGLPSDRFSAERTGGSVSTLTIQRTQQEDSAVYLCASSLVPGGYEQFFGPGTRLTVL.

This sequence joins TRBV6-6 and TRBJ1-2; 7 nucleotides align to TRBD1. The germline gives CDR1 MNHNY, CDR2 SVGAGI (reference sequence). The CDR3 extends over 15 amino acids. The V segment lost 5 bases and the J segment 6 bases; nucleotides outside the gene matches: 12. The CDR3 DNA reads as TGTGCCAGCAGTCTTTCCACAGGGGATGTTCATGGCTACACCTTC. As protein: CASSLSTGDVHGYTF.

The rearrangement joins TRBV19 to TRBJ1-1; no reliable D call. CDR3 length: 14 amino acids. Germline V gene lookup returns CDR1 LNHDA and CDR2 SQIVND (reference sequence). The V and J ends lost 1 base and 6 bases respectively, with 12 bases between them. The CDR3 DNA is TGTGCCAGTAGTATAGTTGCGTCCTCCGCTGAAGCTTTCTTT. Its translation: CASSIVASSAEAFF.

The CDR3 coding sequence is TGTGCCAGCAGCCGAGGGTACGCCCAAGAAGCTTTCTTT. As protein: CASSRGYAQEAFF. This rearrangement joins TRBV6-5 to TRBJ1-1; D gene unclear. V lost 6 bases, J lost 8 bases, and 16 bases lay in between. Germline V gene sequence: CDR1 MNHEY, CDR2 SVGAGI. CDR3 length: 13 residues.

The chain uses TRBV5-8 and TRBJ2-5; D unresolved. The V gene's germline CDR1 is SGHTS and CDR2 YDEGEE. V was trimmed by 3 bases and J by 2 bases, leaving 8 bases between them. This CDR3 is built from 13 residues. The CDR3 DNA follows: TGTGCCAGCAGCTCAACTACACAAGAGACCCAGTACTTC. Its protein product is CASSSTTQETQYF.

The chain uses TRBV4-3 and TRBJ1-1; no definite D call. This CDR3 has 14 amino acids. V lost 0 bases and J lost 0, with 5 bases in between. Germline V gene data show CDR1 as LGHNA and CDR2 as YSLEER. CDR3 region: CASSQESVNTEAFF. The DNA of the CDR3 is TGCGCCAGCAGCCAAGAATCTGTGAACACTGAAGCTTTCTTT.

The chain joins TRBV5-4 to TRBJ2-5; 8 bases align to TRBD2. There are 13 residues in the CDR3. Germline CDR1 reads SGHNT; CDR2 reads YYREEE (reference sequence). Losses at the gene ends were 4 bases for V and 6 bases for J; bases not matched to a gene: 5. The CDR3, as DNA: TGTGCCAGCAGCGACCGACTAGCGCAGACCCAGTACTTC. Translating it yields CASSDRLAQTQYF.

The chain links TRBV5-6 to TRBJ1-1, with TRBD1 as a possible D gene (5 bases). Germline loops: CDR1 SGHDT, CDR2 YYEEEE. CDR3 length: 16 residues. Deletions cut 2 bases from V and 6 bases from J, with 20 bases between. This chain's CDR3 is CASSFNVWTSGSEAFF. The CDR3 region has the DNA TGTGCCAGCAGCTTTAATGTTTGGACATCGGGTTCTGAAGCTTTCTTT.

The V call is TRBV7-2, the J call TRBJ2-5, with TRBD2 matching over 9 bases. This CDR3 is 16 amino acids long. V was clipped by 1 base and J by 4 bases; unmatched bases: 7. CDR1 is SGHTA, CDR2 FQGNSA, per germline. The CDR3 DNA sequence: TGTGCCAGCAGCTTAGTTGGTAGCGGGAGCATAGAGACCCAGTACTTC. Amino acid sequence: CASSLVGSGSIETQYF. The variable domain in full, with the rest retrieved from reference TRBV7-2 and TRBJ2-5, is GAGVSQSPSNKVTEKGKDVELRCDPISGHTALYWYRQSLGQGLEFLIYFQGNSAPDKSGLPSDRFSAERTGGSVSTLTIQRTQQEDSAVYLCASSLVGSGSIETQYFGPGTRLLVL.